The rows below give T cell receptor beta chains drawn from one sample of a study of blood T cells in healthy people across ages. TCRdb used MiXCR to reprocess the 5' RACE reads, holding one entry per CDR3 protein. The sample holds approximately 2,000,000 distinct CDR3 sequences, about two fifths seen once. The sequenced sample was blood. Source of these receptors: a human donor in good health. Both conserved end residues are part of each CDR3. A D gene is named only where the DNA matches it firmly. The size entry is marked missing in some rows and otherwise reads once, few, many or a size class.

D	size	V	J	DNA	CDR3
.	.	TRBV20-1	TRBJ2-1	TGCAGTGCTAGAGCTAGCGAGGTATACAATGAGCAGTTCTTC	CSARASEVYNEQFF
.	.	TRBV6-1	TRBJ2-7	TGTGCCAGCAGTCCCCGGGGGACTGGAACGTACGAGCAGTACTTC	CASSPRGTGTYEQYF
TRBD1	few	TRBV29-1	TRBJ2-1	TGCAGCGCGATGGGGGACAGTACCTACAATGAGCAGTTCTTC	CSAMGDSTYNEQFF
.	few	TRBV28	TRBJ1-1	TGTGCCAGCAGTTCACTCTACAGAGGGGACACTGAAGCTTTCTTT	CASSSLYRGDTEAFF
.	.	TRBV18	TRBJ2-7	TGTGCCAGCTCACCAAGGGTTGTGTACGAGCAGTACTTC	CASSPRVVYEQYF
.	.	TRBV3-1	TRBJ2-1	TGTGCCAGCAGCCACTTAGACAGAACTCACAATGAGCAGTTCTTC	CASSHLDRTHNEQFF
.	few	TRBV24-1	TRBJ2-1	TGTGCCACCAGTGGATACAGGGTCGGGGAGCAGTTCTTC	CATSGYRVGEQFF
TRBD2	few	TRBV29-1	TRBJ2-1	TGCAGCGTTGAACCGGGAGGGCTGTCCTACAATGAGCAGTTCTTC	CSVEPGGLSYNEQFF
.	many	TRBV20-1	TRBJ1-1	TGCAGTGCTAGAGATTCAGGGGTAACGACTGAAGCTTTCTTT	CSARDSGVTTEAFF
.	once	TRBV6-2/TRBV6-3	TRBJ2-5	TGTGCCAGCAGTTACTCGGGTGGGTCTCAGACCCAGTACTTC	CASSYSGGSQTQYF
TRBD1	.	TRBV9	TRBJ1-2	TGTGCCAGCAGCCCAGGGGGGGGCACTTCTTATGGCTACACCTTC	CASSPGGGTSYGYTF
.	once	TRBV5-1	TRBJ2-1	TGCGCCAGCAGCTTGGCCGAAGCGTACAATGAGCAGTTCTTC	CASSLAEAYNEQFF
.	few	TRBV2	TRBJ2-6	TGTGCCAGCAGTATGGGGGGTGGGGCCAACGTCCTGACTTTC	CASSMGGGANVLTF
.	.	TRBV24-1	TRBJ2-3	TGTGCCACCAGTGCATACGGAAGTGGGGCTGTAGTGACAGATACGCAGTATTTT	CATSAYGSGAVVTDTQYF
.	.	TRBV28	TRBJ2-7	TGTGCCAGCAGTTTATTAGGCATTACGTACTTC	CASSLLGITYF
.	.	TRBV25-1	TRBJ2-5	TGTGCCAGCAGTGCCCGGGGCAGGGTAGAGGAAGAGACCCAGTACTTC	CASSARGRVEEETQYF
TRBD1	.	TRBV5-4	TRBJ2-5	TGTGCCAGCAGCTTGGACAGGGGGGAAAGGCAGTACTTC	CASSLDRGERQYF
.	.	TRBV15	TRBJ1-1	TGCACCACCTGCAGTGGGGCAGGAGTAACTGAAGCTTTCTTT	CTTCSGAGVTEAFF
.	few	TRBV6-1	TRBJ2-2	TGTGCCAGCAGTGAACTGACGAACACCGGGGAGCTGTTTTTT	CASSELTNTGELFF
.	few	TRBV29-1	TRBJ2-1	TGCAGCGTGTATTTCGCGACAGAGCAGTTCTTC	CSVYFATEQFF
.	.	TRBV11-3	TRBJ2-3	TGTGCCAGCAGCTTAGCGGGGCCACACAATACGCAGTATTTT	CASSLAGPHNTQYF
TRBD2	.	TRBV7-8	TRBJ2-1	TGTGCCAGCAGCACGCGGACTAGCGGGTCCAATGAGCAGTTCTTC	CASSTRTSGSNEQFF
TRBD1	.	TRBV4-1	TRBJ2-1	TGCGCCAGCAGCCCCGTACAGGGGGCGCGGTACAATGAGCAGTTCTTC	CASSPVQGARYNEQFF